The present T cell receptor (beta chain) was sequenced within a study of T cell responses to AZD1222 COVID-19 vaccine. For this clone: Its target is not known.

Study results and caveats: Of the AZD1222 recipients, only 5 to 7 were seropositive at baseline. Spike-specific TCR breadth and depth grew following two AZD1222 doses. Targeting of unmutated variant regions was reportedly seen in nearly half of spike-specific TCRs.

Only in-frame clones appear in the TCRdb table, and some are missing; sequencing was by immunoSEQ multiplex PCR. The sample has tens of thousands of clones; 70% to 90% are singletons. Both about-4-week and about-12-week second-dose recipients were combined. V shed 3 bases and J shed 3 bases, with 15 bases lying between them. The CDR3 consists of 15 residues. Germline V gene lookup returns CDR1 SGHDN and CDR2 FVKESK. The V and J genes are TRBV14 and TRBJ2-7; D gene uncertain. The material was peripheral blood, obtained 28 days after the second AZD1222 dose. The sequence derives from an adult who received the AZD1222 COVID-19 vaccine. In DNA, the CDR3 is TGTGCCAGCAGCCATTGGGCAGATCAACTCTACGAGCAGTACTTC. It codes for CASSHWADQLYEQYF.